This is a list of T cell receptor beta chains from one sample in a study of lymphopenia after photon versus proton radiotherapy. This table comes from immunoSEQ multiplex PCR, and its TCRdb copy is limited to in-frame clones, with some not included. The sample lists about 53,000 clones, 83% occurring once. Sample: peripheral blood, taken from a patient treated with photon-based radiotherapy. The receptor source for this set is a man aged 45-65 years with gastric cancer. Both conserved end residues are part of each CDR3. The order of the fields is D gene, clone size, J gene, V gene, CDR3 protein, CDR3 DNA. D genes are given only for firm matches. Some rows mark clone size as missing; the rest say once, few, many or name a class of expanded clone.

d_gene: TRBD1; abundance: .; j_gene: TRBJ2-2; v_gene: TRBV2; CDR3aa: CASSRQGVGTGELFF; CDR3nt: TGTGCCAGCAGCAGACAGGGCGTCGGCACCGGGGAGCTGTTTTTT
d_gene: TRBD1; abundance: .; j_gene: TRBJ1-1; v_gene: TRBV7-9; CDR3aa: CASSLTGDTEAFF; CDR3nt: TGTGCCAGCAGCCTGACAGGGGACACTGAAGCTTTCTTT
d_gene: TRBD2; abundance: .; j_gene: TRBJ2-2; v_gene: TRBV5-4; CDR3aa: CASSLVPSGRVGGELFF; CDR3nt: TGTGCCAGCAGCTTGGTACCCAGCGGGAGGGTTGGCGGGGAGCTGTTTTTT
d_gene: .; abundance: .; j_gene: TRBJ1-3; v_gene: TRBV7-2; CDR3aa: CASSFTGTNTIYF; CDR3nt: TGTGCCAGCAGCTTCACAGGGACGAACACCATATATTTT
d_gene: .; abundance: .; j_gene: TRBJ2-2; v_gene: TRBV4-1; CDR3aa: CASSQVRAEVVAGELFF; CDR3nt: TGCGCCAGCAGCCAAGTGCGAGCGGAGGTAGTAGCCGGGGAGCTGTTTTTT
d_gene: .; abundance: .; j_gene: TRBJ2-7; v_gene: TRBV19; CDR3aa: CASSMGSFYEQYF; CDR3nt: TGTGCCAGTAGTATGGGGTCTTTCTACGAGCAGTACTTC
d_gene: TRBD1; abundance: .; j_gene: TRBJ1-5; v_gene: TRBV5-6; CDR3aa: CASSLAGTGSWPQHF; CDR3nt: TGTGCCAGCAGCTTGGCCGGGACAGGCAGTTGGCCCCAGCATTTT
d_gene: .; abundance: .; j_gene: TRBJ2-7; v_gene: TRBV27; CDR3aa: CASSTADSIYEQYF; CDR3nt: TGTGCCAGCAGTACCGCGGACAGTATCTACGAGCAGTACTTC
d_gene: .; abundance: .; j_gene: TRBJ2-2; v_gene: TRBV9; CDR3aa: CASSLGTLGAGELFF; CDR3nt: TGTGCCAGCAGCCTTGGGACTCTGGGGGCCGGGGAGCTGTTTTTT
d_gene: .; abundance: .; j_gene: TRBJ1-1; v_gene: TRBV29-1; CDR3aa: CSGKDSEAFF; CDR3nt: TGCAGCGGGAAGGACAGTGAAGCTTTCTTT
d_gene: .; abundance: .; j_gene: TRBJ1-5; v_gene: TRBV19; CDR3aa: CASSRGAGADQPQHF; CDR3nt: TGTGCCAGTAGTAGGGGGGCAGGGGCTGATCAGCCCCAGCATTTT
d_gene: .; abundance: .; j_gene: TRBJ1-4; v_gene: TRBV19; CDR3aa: CASSSGLGGVLEKLFF; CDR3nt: TGTGCCAGTAGTTCCGGACTCGGAGGGGTCCTAGAAAAACTGTTTTTT
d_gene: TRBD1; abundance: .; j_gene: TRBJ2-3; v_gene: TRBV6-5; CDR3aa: CASSRGQLTDTQYF; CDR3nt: TGTGCCAGCAGTCGGGGACAGCTCACAGATACGCAGTATTTT
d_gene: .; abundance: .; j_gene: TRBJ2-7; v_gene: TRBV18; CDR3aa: CASSPVQEGEQYF; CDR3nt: TGTGCCAGCTCACCTGTACAGGAGGGCGAGCAGTACTTC
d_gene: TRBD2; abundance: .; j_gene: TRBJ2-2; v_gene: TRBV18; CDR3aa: CASSRPGLAGGSSGELFF; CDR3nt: TGTGCCAGCTCACGTCCGGGACTAGCGGGAGGGTCGTCCGGGGAGCTGTTTTTT
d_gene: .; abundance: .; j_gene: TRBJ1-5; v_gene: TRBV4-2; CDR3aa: CASSPRTDQPQHF; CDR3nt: TGTGCCAGCAGCCCCCGGACAGATCAGCCCCAGCATTTT
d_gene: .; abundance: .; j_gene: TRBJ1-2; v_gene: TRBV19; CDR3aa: CASSIETGSNYGYTF; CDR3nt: TGTGCCAGTAGTATAGAAACAGGGAGCAACTATGGCTACACCTTC
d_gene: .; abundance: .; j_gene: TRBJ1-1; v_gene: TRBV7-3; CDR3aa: CASSQQGGTEAFF; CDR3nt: TGTGCCAGCAGCCAACAAGGGGGAACTGAAGCTTTCTTT
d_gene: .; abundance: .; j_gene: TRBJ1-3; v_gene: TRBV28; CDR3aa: CASSLPGSSGNTIYF; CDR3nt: TGTGCCAGCAGTTTACCAGGCTCCTCTGGAAACACCATATATTTT
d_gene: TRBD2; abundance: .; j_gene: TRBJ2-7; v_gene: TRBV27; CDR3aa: CASSLGLAGDEQYF; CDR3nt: TGTGCCAGTAGTTTAGGGCTAGCGGGAGACGAGCAGTACTTC
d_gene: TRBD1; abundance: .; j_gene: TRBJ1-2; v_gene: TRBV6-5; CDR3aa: CASSSDRVKSYGYTF; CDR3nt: TGTGCCAGCAGTTCCGACAGGGTCAAGAGCTATGGCTACACCTTC
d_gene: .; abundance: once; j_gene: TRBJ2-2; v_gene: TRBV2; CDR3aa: CASSVTGLTGELFF; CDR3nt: TGTGCCAGCAGTGTAACAGGACTCACCGGGGAGCTGTTTTTT
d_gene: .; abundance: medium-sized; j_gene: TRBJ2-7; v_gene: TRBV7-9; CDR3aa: CASSSNRDMGTGEQYF; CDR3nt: TGTGCCAGCAGCTCGAACCGGGACATGGGCACGGGGGAGCAGTACTTC
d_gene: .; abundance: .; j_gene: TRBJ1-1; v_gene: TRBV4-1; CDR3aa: CASSQVDAKGEAFF; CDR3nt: TGCGCCAGCAGCCAAGTGGACGCGAAGGGTGAAGCTTTCTTT
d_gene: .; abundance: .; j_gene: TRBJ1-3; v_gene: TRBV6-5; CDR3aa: CASSYARGDTIYF; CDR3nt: TGTGCCAGCAGTTACGCAAGGGGAGACACCATATATTTT
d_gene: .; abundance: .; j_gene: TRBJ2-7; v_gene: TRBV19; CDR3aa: CASSMNRDTAYEQYF; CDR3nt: TGTGCCAGTAGTATGAACCGGGACACTGCCTACGAGCAGTACTTC
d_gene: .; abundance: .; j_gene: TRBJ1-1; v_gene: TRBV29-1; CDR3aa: CSVAAGRGTEAFF; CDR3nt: TGCAGCGTGGCGGCGGGGCGCGGGACTGAAGCTTTCTTT
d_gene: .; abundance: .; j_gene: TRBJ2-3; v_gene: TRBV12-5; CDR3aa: CASGLDAPDTQYF; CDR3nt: TGTGCTAGTGGTTTAGACGCTCCAGATACGCAGTATTTT
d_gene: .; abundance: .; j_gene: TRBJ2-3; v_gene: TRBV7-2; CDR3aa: CASSYADTQYF; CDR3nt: TGTGCCAGCAGCTACGCAGATACGCAGTATTTT
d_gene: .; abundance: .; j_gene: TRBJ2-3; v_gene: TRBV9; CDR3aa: CASSVEGSRQDTQYF; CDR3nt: TGTGCCAGCAGCGTAGAGGGTTCCCGACAGGATACGCAGTATTTT
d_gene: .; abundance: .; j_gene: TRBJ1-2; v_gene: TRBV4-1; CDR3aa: CASSPEGTNYGYTF; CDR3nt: TGCGCCAGCAGCCCAGAGGGGACAAACTATGGCTACACCTTC
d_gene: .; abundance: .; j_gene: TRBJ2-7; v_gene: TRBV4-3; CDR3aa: CASSQDSSREQYF; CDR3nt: TGCGCCAGCAGCCAAGATTCTAGTCGCGAGCAGTACTTC
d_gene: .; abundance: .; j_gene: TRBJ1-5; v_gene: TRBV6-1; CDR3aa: CASSLIDSNQPQHF; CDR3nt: TGTGCCAGCAGCCTGATCGATAGCAATCAGCCCCAGCATTTT
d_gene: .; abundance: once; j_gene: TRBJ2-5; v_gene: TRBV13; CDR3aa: CASSLRRFQETQYF; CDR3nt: TGTGCCAGCAGCTTAAGGAGGTTTCAAGAGACCCAGTACTTC
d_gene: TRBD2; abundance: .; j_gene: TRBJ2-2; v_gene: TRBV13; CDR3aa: CASSAGLAGVRTEELFF; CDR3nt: TGTGCCAGCAGCGCGGGACTAGCGGGAGTGCGGACCGAGGAGCTGTTTTTT
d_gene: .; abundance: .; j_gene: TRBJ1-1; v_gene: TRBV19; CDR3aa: CASSTYRAVNTEAFF; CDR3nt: TGTGCCAGTAGTACATACAGGGCGGTGAACACTGAAGCTTTCTTT
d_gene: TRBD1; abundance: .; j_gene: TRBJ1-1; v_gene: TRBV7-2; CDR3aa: CASSLLARGLNTEAFF; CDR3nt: TGTGCCAGCAGCTTACTCGCCAGGGGGCTGAACACTGAAGCTTTCTTT
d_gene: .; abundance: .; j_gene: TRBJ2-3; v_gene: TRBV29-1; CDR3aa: CSGRGGGTDTQYF; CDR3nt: TGCAGCGGAAGAGGGGGGGGCACAGATACGCAGTATTTT
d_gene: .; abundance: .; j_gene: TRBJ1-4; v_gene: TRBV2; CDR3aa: CASSIGREKLFF; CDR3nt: TGTGCCAGCAGTATAGGGCGGGAAAAACTGTTTTTT
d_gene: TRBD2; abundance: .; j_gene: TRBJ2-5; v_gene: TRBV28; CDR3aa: CASAGGAYQETQYF; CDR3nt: TGTGCCAGCGCGGGGGGGGCGTACCAAGAGACCCAGTACTTC
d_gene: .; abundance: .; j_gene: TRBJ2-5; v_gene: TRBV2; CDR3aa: CASSVTRSQETQYF; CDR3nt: TGTGCCAGCAGTGTGACTAGAAGCCAAGAGACCCAGTACTTC
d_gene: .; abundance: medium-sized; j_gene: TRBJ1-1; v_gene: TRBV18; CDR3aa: CASSPGAGNTEAFF; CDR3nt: TGTGCCAGCTCACCAGGGGCAGGGAACACTGAAGCTTTCTTT
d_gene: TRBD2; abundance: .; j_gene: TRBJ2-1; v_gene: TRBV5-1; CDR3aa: CASSPGLAGSYNEQFF; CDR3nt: TGCGCCAGCAGCCCCGGACTAGCGGGATCATACAATGAGCAGTTCTTC
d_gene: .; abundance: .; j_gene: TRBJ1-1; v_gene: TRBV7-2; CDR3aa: CASSLGGSSTEAFF; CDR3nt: TGTGCCAGCAGCTTAGGGGGTTCGAGCACTGAAGCTTTCTTT
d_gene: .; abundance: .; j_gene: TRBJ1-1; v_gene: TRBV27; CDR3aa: CASKTGGATEAFF; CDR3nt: TGTGCCAGCAAGACGGGGGGGGCAACTGAAGCTTTCTTT
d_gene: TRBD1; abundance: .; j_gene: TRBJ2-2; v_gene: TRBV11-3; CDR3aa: CASSRPTGEVDTGELFF; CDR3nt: TGTGCCAGCAGCCGCCCGACAGGGGAGGTCGACACCGGGGAGCTGTTTTTT
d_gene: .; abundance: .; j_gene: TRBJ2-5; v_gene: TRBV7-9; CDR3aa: CASSLGRVEETQYF; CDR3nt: TGTGCCAGCAGCTTAGGCAGGGTGGAAGAGACCCAGTACTTC
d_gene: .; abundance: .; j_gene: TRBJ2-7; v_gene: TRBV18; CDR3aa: CASSPAKFHEQYF; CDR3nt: TGTGCCAGCTCACCAGCGAAATTCCACGAGCAGTACTTC
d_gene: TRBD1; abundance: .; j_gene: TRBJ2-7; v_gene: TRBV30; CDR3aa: CAWRGEPGQGTYEQYF; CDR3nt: TGTGCCTGGAGGGGGGAACCGGGACAGGGGACCTACGAGCAGTACTTC
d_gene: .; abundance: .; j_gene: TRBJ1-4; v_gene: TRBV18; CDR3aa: CASSPQGRDGEKLFF; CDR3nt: TGTGCCAGCTCACCGCAGGGGCGCGATGGTGAAAAACTGTTTTTT
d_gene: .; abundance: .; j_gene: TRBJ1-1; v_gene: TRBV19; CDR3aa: CASSKGRLTEAFF; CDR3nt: TGTGCCAGTAGTAAGGGACGGCTCACTGAAGCTTTCTTT
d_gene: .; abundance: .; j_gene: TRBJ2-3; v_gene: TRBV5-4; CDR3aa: CASSAEGGTQYF; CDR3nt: TGTGCCAGCAGCGCGGAGGGCGGTACGCAGTATTTT
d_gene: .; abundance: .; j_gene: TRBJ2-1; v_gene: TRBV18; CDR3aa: CASSPRKSASQNNEQFF; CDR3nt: TGTGCCAGCTCACCACGGAAATCGGCTAGTCAAAACAATGAGCAGTTCTTC